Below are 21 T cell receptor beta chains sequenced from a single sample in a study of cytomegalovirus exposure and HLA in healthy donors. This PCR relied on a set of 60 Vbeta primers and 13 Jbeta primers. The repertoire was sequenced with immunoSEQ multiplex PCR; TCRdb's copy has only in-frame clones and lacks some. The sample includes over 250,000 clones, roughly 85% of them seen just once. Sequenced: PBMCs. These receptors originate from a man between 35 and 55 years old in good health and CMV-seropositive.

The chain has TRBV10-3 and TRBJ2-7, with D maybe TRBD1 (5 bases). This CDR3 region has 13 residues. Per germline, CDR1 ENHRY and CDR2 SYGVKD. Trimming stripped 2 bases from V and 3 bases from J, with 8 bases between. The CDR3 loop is CAISEGANYEQYF. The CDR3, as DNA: TGTGCCATCAGTGAGGGGGCAAACTACGAGCAGTACTTC.

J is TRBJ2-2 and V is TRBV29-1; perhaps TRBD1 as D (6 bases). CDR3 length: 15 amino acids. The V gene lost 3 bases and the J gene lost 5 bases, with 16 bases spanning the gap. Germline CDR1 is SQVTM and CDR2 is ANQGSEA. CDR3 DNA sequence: TGCAGCGTTGATGGCAGGGGTTGGGGAACCGGGGAGCTGTTTTTT. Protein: CSVDGRGWGTGELFF.

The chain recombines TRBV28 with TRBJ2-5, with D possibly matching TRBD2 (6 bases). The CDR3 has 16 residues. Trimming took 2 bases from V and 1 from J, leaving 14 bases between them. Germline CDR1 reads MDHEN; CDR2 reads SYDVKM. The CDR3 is CASSLVLFGGQETQYF. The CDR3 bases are TGTGCCAGCAGTTTAGTTTTGTTCGGGGGCCAAGAGACCCAGTACTTC.

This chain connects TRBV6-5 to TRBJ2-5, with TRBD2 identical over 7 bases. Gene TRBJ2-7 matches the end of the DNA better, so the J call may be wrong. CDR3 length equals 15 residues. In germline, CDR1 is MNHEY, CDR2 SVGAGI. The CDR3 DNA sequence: TGTGCCAGCAGGAAAGCGGGAACCTCGACCTACGAGCAGTACTTC. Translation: CASRKAGTSTYEQYF.

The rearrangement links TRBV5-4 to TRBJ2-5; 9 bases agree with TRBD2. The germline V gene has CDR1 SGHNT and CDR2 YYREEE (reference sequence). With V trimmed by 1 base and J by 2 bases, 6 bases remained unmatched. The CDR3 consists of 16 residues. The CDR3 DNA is TGTGCCAGCAGCTTGAGTTTAGCGGGAGTTCAAGAGACCCAGTACTTC. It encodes CASSLSLAGVQETQYF.

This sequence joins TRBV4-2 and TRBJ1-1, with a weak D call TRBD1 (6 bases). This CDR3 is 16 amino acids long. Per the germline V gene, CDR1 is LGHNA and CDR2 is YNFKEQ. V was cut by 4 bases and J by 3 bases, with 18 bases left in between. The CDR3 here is CASSLASSRGDTEAFF. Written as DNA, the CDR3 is TGTGCCAGCAGCCTAGCATCATCCAGGGGCGACACTGAAGCTTTCTTT.

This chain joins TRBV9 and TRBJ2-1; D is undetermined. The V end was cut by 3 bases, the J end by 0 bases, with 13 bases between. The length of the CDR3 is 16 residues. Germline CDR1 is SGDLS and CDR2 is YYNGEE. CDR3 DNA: TGTGCCAGCAGCGCCGACGGAGAGAGCTCCTACAATGAGCAGTTCTTC. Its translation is CASSADGESSYNEQFF.

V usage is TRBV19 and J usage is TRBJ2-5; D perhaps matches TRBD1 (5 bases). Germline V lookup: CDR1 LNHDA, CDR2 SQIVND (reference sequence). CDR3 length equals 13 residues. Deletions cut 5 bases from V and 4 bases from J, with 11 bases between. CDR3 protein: CASSVQGVETQYF. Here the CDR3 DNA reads TGTGCCAGTAGTGTTCAAGGGGTAGAGACCCAGTACTTC. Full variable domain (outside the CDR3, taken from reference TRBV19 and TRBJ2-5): DGGITQSPKYLFRKEGQNVTLSCEQNLNHDAMYWYRQDPGQGLRLIYYSQIVNDFQKGDIAEGYSVSREKKESFPLTVTSAQKNPTAFYLCASSVQGVETQYFGPGTRLLVL.

The DNA of the CDR3 is TGTGCCAGCAGCCCGACAGGGGGCGAGCAGTACTTC. Amino acid sequence: CASSPTGGEQYF. The chain uses TRBV7-9 and TRBJ2-7, with 9 positions matching TRBD1. The V and J ends lost 5 bases and 6 bases, in that order; junction bases with no gene match: 2. The germline V gene has CDR1 SEHNR and CDR2 FQNEAQ (reference sequence). This CDR3 is 12 amino acids long. The variable domain in full, completed from reference TRBV7-9 and TRBJ2-7, reads DTGVSQNPRHKITKRGQNVTFRCDPISEHNRLYWYRQTLGQGPEFLTYFQNEAQLEKSRLLSDRFSAERPKGSFSTLEIQRTEQGDSAMYLCASSPTGGEQYFGPGTRLTVT.

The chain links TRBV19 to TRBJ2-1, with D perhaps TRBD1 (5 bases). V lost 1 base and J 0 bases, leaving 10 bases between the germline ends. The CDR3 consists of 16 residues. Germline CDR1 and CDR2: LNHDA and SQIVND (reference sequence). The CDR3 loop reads CASSIGGGSSYNEQFF. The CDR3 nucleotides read TGTGCCAGTAGTATAGGGGGCGGCAGCTCCTACAATGAGCAGTTCTTC.

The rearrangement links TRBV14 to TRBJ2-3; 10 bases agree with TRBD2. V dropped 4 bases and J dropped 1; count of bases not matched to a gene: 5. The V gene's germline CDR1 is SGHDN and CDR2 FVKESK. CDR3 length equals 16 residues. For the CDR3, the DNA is TGTGCCAGCAGCCGCCGAACTAGCGGGGGCACAGATACGCAGTATTTT. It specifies CASSRRTSGGTDTQYF.

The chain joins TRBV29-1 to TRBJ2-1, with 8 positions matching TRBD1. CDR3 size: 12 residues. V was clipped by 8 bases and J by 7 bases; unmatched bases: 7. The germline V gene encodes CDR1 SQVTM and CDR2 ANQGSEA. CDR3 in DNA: TGCAGCCCCAGGGGGCCGAGTAATGAGCAGTTCTTC. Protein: CSPRGPSNEQFF.

The CDR3 loop reads CASSPRTGTQPGELFF. For the CDR3, the DNA is TGTGCCAGCTCACCGCGGACAGGGACCCAACCCGGGGAGCTGTTTTTT. The gene calls are TRBV18 and TRBJ2-2, with 8 positions matching TRBD1. Looked up from germline, CDR1 is KGHSH and CDR2 is LQKENI. The CDR3 has 16 residues. The ends lost 3 bases at V and 6 bases at J; junction bases unmatched: 9.

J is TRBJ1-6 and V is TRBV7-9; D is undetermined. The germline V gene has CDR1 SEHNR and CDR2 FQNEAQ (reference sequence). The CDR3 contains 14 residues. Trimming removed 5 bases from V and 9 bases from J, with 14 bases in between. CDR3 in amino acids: CASSLRGMGSPLHF. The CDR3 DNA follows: TGTGCCAGCAGCCTACGCGGGATGGGTTCACCCCTCCACTTT.

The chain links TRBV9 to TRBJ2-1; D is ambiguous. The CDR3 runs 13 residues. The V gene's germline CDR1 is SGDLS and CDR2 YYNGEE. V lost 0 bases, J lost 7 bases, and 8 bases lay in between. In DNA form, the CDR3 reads TGTGCCAGCAGCGTAGGTGGCTCTAATGAGCAGTTCTTC. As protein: CASSVGGSNEQFF.

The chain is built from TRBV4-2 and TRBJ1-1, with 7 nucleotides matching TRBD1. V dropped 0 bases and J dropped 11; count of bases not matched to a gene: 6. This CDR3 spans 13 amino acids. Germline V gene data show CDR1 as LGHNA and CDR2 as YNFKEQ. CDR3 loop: CASSQDGKGAAFF. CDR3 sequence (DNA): TGTGCCAGCAGCCAAGATGGGAAGGGGGCGGCTTTCTTT.

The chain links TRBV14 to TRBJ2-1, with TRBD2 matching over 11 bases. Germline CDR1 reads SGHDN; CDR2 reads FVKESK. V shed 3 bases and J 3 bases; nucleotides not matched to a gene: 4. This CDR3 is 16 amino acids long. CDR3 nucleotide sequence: TGTGCCAGCAGCCATTTTAGCGGGAGGGTCTACAATGAGCAGTTCTTC. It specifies CASSHFSGRVYNEQFF.

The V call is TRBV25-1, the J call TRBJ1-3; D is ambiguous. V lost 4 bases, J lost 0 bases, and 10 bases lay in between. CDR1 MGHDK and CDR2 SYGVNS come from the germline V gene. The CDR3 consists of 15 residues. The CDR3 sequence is CASSAGRSSGNTIYF. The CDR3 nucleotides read TGTGCCAGCAGTGCCGGGAGAAGCTCTGGAAACACCATATATTTT.

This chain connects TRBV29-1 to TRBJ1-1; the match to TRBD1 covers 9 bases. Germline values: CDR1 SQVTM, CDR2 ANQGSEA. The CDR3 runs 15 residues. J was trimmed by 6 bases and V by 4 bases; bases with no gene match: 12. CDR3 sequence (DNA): TGCAGCGTTGCCTCCCCCGGGACAGGGTACCCTGAAGCTTTCTTT. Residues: CSVASPGTGYPEAFF.

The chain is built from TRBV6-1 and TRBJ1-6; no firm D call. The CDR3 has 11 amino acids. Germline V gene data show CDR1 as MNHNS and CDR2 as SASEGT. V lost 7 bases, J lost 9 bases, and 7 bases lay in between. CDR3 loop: CASNYGSPLHF. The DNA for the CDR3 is TGTGCCAGCAACTATGGTTCACCCCTCCACTTT.

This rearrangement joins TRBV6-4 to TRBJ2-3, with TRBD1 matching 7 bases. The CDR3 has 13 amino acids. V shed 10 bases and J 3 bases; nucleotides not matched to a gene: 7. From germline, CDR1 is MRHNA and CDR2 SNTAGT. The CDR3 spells CATSRQGTDTQYF. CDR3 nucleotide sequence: TGTGCCACCTCGAGACAGGGAACAGATACGCAGTATTTT.